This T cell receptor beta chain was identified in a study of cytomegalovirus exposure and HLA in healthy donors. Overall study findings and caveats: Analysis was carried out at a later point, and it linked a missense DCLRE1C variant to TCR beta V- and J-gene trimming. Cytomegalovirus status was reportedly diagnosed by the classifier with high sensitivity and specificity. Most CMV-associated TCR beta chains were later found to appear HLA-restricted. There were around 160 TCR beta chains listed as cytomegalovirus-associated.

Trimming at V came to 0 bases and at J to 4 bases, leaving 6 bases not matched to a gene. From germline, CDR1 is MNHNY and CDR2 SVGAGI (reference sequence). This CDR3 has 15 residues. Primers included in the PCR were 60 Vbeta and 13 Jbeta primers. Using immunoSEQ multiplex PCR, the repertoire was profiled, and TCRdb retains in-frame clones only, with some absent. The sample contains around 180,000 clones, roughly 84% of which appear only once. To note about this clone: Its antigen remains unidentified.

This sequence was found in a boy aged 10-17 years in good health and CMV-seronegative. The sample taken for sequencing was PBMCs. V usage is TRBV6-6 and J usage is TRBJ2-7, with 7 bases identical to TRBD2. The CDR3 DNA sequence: TGTGCCAGCAGTTACTCGGGAGGGCCGGCGTACGAGCAGTACTTC. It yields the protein CASSYSGGPAYEQYF.